This passage covers 11 T cell receptor beta chains from one sample sequenced in a study of OX40 agonist ivuxolimab in advanced cancers. Sequencing was performed with immunoSEQ multiplex PCR; in TCRdb, only in-frame clones are kept and a portion is missing. The sample holds roughly 63,000 clones, approximately 86% seen once. The input for sequencing was CD4+ or CD8+ T cells sorted from blood, taken in a trial of the OX40 agonist ivuxolimab. These TCRs come from an adult with an advanced solid tumor such as melanoma, head and neck, liver or kidney cancer.

CDR3 in DNA: TGCAGCGTTAGGCGGTCGGGACTAGCATCCGAGCAGTACTTC. It yields the protein CSVRRSGLASEQYF. This chain links TRBV29-1 with TRBJ2-7, with 9 bases lining up with TRBD2. Germline-derived CDR1 and CDR2 are SQVTM and ANQGSEA. CDR3 length: 14 amino acids. Losses at the gene ends were 5 bases for V and 6 bases for J; bases not matched to a gene: 11.

V usage is TRBV29-1 and J usage is TRBJ2-3; the match to TRBD2 covers 7 bases. Germline trimming cut 5 bases from V and 2 bases from J; bases unmatched to any gene: 7. Per germline, CDR1 SQVTM and CDR2 ANQGSEA. CDR3 length: 14 amino acids. The CDR3 sequence is CSVPRSGITDTQYF. The CDR3 bases are TGCAGCGTTCCCAGGAGCGGGATCACAGATACGCAGTATTTT.

The CDR3 bases are TGTGCCAGCAGCTTAGAGGCCAGGGGGCAAGAGACCCAGTACTTC. It yields the protein CASSLEARGQETQYF. The genes are TRBV11-1 and TRBJ2-5; 7 bases fit TRBD1. CDR1 is SGHAT, CDR2 FQDESV, per germline (reference sequence). This CDR3 region has 15 residues. With 1 base clipped from V and 2 bases from J, the junction kept 4 bases outside the gene matches.

V usage is TRBV6-5 and J usage is TRBJ2-2, with a possible D match to TRBD2 (6 bases). The V end was cut by 6 bases, the J end by 0 bases, with 11 bases between. Germline V CDR1 and CDR2: MNHEY, SVGAGI. The CDR3 extends over 15 amino acids. The CDR3 loop reads CASSRLAANTGELFF. The CDR3 DNA follows: TGTGCCAGCAGCCGATTAGCGGCGAACACCGGGGAGCTGTTTTTT.

This chain connects TRBV5-5 to TRBJ1-1; weak D call: TRBD1 (5 bases). The germline V gene encodes CDR1 SGHKS and CDR2 YYEKEE (reference sequence). This CDR3 comprises 14 residues. V lost 2 bases and J lost 0, with 8 bases in between. The CDR3 spells CASSFGAVNTEAFF. As DNA, the CDR3 is TGTGCCAGCAGCTTCGGGGCCGTGAACACTGAAGCTTTCTTT.

The chain couples TRBV2 to TRBJ1-5; 8 nucleotides match TRBD1. V shed 6 bases and J 3 bases; nucleotides not matched to a gene: 7. Germline V gives CDR1 SNHLY, CDR2 FYNNEI. The CDR3 consists of 15 residues. Here the CDR3 DNA reads TGTGCCAGCAGGGCCGACAGGGGTTACAATCAGCCCCAGCATTTT. Protein product: CASRADRGYNQPQHF.

This chain links TRBV27 with TRBJ1-2; TRBD1 is a possible D gene (5 bases). V lost 5 bases and J lost 5, with 12 bases in between. CDR3 length equals 13 residues. Germline V gene lookup returns CDR1 MNHEY and CDR2 SMNVEV (reference sequence). Here the CDR3 reads CASSPIGDYGYTF. CDR3 nucleotides: TGTGCCAGCAGTCCGATAGGGGATTATGGCTACACCTTC.

The V call is TRBV7-8, the J call TRBJ2-1, with 11 bases fitting TRBD2. The CDR3 is made up of 16 amino acids. V was clipped by 5 bases and J by 9 bases; unmatched bases: 12. Germline CDR1 and CDR2: SGHVS and FQNEAQ. The CDR3 DNA reads as TGTGCCAGCAGCCCGCCCTCTAGCGGGGGGCGAGTTGAGCAGTTCTTC. Its translation is CASSPPSSGGRVEQFF.

This sequence joins TRBV9 and TRBJ2-3, with 7 positions matching TRBD2. Per germline, CDR1 SGDLS and CDR2 YYNGEE. This CDR3 region has 16 residues. The V segment lost 3 bases and the J segment 2 bases; nucleotides outside the gene matches: 9. The CDR3 coding sequence is TGTGCCAGCAGCGATCCCGGGACTACATCCACAGATACGCAGTATTTT. Translation: CASSDPGTTSTDTQYF.

This chain links TRBV7-2 with TRBJ1-5, with 7 bases lining up with TRBD1. Germline V gene data show CDR1 as SGHTA and CDR2 as FQGNSA. V lost 5 bases, J lost 7 bases, and 8 bases stayed unmatched. This CDR3 is built from 14 residues. The CDR3 DNA reads TGTGCCAGCAGCCCCCGACAGGGCGGACAGCCCCAGCATTTT. This translates into CASSPRQGGQPQHF.

This chain links TRBV29-1 with TRBJ2-1, with D possibly being TRBD2 (6 bases). This CDR3 has 14 residues. CDR1 and CDR2 (germline): SQVTM, ANQGSEA. Trimming removed 2 bases at V and 1 base at J, with 9 bases between. CDR3 protein: CSVELRGSYNEQFF. The DNA of the CDR3 is TGCAGCGTTGAATTGCGGGGATCCTACAATGAGCAGTTCTTC.